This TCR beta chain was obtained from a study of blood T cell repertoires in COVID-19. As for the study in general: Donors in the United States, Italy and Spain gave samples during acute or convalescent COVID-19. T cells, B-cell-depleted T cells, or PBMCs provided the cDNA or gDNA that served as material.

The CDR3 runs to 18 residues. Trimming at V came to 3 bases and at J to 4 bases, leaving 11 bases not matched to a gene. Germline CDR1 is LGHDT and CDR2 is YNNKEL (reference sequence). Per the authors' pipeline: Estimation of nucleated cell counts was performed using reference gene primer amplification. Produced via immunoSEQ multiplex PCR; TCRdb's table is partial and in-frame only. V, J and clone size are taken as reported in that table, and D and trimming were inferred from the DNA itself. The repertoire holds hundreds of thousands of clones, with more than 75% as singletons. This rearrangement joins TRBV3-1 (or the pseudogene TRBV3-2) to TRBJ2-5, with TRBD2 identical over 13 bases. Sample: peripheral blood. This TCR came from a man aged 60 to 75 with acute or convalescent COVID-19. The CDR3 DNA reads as TGTGCCAGCAGCCACGGGAAACTAGCGGGGGGGCAGGGAGAGACCCAGTACTTC. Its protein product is CASSHGKLAGGQGETQYF.